This T cell receptor beta chain derives from a study of T cells in Graves' hyperthyroidism and ophthalmopathy. On the basis of clinical symptoms, serum thyroxine and TRAb, thyroid ultrasound and orbital computed tomography, diagnoses were made. Amplified TCR beta CDR3 regions derived from RNA transcripts. Researchers ran a first-round RT-PCR on the TCR CDR3 using the HTBI primer set. A single record per CDR3 protein comes from TCRdb applying MiXCR to the multiplex PCR reads. In the table there are fewer than 400,000 distinct CDR3 sequences, about 15% of which are singletons. This CDR3 has 16 residues. Trimming stripped 5 bases from V and 0 bases from J, with 14 bases between. Per germline, CDR1 MNHEY and CDR2 SMNVEV (reference sequence).

The sample consisted of blood. The receptor comes from a woman aged 18-35 years with Graves' hyperthyroidism that later progressed to Graves' ophthalmopathy. The chain recombines TRBV27 with TRBJ2-4; the D gene is possibly TRBD2 (5 bases). CDR3 residues: CASSLGLGIAKNIQYF. The CDR3 DNA follows: TGTGCCAGCAGTCTCGGACTGGGTATAGCCAAAAACATTCAGTACTTC.